This TCR beta chain was sequenced during a study of T-cell reconstitution after alpha-beta-depleted transplantation in children (dated by TCRdb to between 2015 and 2016). For the wider study: The study quantitatively tracked T-cell immune reconstitution after TCRalphabeta/CD19-depleted allogeneic hematopoietic cell transplantation in children using TCR repertoire profiling.

Reading the label with the study, this specimen's treatment or condition is: allogeneic hematopoietic cell transplantation with graft depleted of TCRalphabeta T cells and CD19 B cells. Transplant recipients were children who received TCRalphabeta/CD19-depleted allogeneic hematopoietic cell grafts. Receptor amplification or capture employed PCR. TCRdb shows the sequencer as Illumina HiSeq 2500. TCR library preparation used molecular barcoding, with unique molecular identifiers applied to normalize quantification of the TCRbeta repertoire. TCRdb trimmed the raw reads at Q25, called clones with MiXCR and kept productive beta chains. Rows merge per CDR3 protein into single entries with the most common DNA and genes. In this sample the table shows around 450,000 distinct CDR3 sequences, around 15% of which occur a single time. The top ten constitute under 30% of the sample. About this clonotype itself: Its antigen is unknown. No quality values exist for individual bases; no much larger clone is one base distant.

The junction shows trimming of 6 bases on V and 0 bases on J, plus 10 bases between the germline ends. The germline V gene sets CDR1 to SGHRS and CDR2 to YFSETQ. Its CDR3 holds 14 amino acids, cysteine through phenylalanine. This entry keeps only the CDR3 DNA: 42 bases, framed from base 1. Overall results and qualifications from the work: The high TCRbeta diversity at day 60 in some patients was ascribed to recipient T cells and intrathymic progenitors that had survived conditioning. Over subsequent months, a decline in hyperexpanded clone frequencies was noted, and after one year, T-cell counts and TCRbeta diversity were mostly ascribed to newly produced T cells. About two months after transplant, the apparently early recovery of alphabetaT-cell counts reportedly depended on just several hundred clones that had expanded rapidly and came from non-depleted graft cells.

The chain couples TRBV5-1 to TRBJ2-1; the D gene is not confidently resolved. This receptor was taken from a boy in the first two years of life who had a stem cell transplant for Wiskott-Aldrich syndrome, so the T cells may come from the graft donor. Specimen: PBMCs, mostly from graft donor cells, collected 360 days after TCRalphabeta/CD19-depleted stem cell transplant. The nucleotides read TGCGCCAGCAATGAGAGGAGCTCCTACAATGAGCAGTTCTTC. Its translation reads: CASNERSSYNEQFF.